This T cell receptor (beta chain) was sequenced during a study of a mutant IDH1 vaccine in newly diagnosed glioma. The CDR3 totals 14 residues. Trimming removed 4 bases from V and 5 bases from J, with 11 bases in between. The germline gives CDR1 MGHRA, CDR2 YSYEKL. The time point denotes: week 11, during vaccination. Doses comprised 300 ug of mutant IDH1 20-mer peptide each, plus topical imiquimod. A note on this clone: Antigen: not known.

Measured with immunoSEQ multiplex PCR; TCRdb has only the in-frame clones, and not every one. The repertoire holds about 60,000 clones, with roughly 84% as singletons. The chain couples TRBV4-1 to TRBJ1-4; a possible D gene is TRBD1 (6 bases). The starting material was PBMCs, obtained from a glioma patient whose treatment included an IDH1 peptide vaccine. This TCR derives from a woman aged 45-65 years with glioma. CDR3 DNA: TGCGCCAGCAGCCGCCCCACAGGGAATGAAAAACTGTTTTTT. Its translation: CASSRPTGNEKLFF.